This TCR beta chain was sequenced for a study of identical twins. Using its own MiXCR run on the 5' RACE reads, TCRdb lists one record per CDR3 protein. This sample carries about 210,000 distinct CDR3 sequences, roughly 10% of them seen once, and the ten largest clones take about 5.2%. J gave up 3 bases and V 1 base, and 14 bases lay outside the gene matches. Germline-derived CDR1 and CDR2 are KGHSH and LQKENI. This CDR3 comprises 19 residues. The TCR sequence derives from a woman aged 18-29 years in good health. The sample consisted of memory (CD45RO+) T cells sorted from blood. This rearrangement joins TRBV18 to TRBJ2-3; 9 bases fit TRBD1. CDR3 in amino acids: CASSPRVTRPGQGTDTQYF. The CDR3 DNA is TGTGCCAGCTCACCACGCGTAACCAGACCGGGACAGGGAACAGATACGCAGTATTTT.